What follows is one TCR beta chain and its context. This clone was detected a few times. The antigen it recognizes is unknown. No base qualities exist here, and no much larger clone lies one base off it. This sample stems from a study of OX40 agonist ivuxolimab in advanced cancers. About the study as a whole: The costimulatory receptor OX40 (CD134) was targeted by ivuxolimab, a fully human IgG2 agonistic monoclonal antibody. Of the roughly 52 dose-escalation patients, hepatocellular carcinoma was present in about 19, melanoma in approximately 15, renal cell carcinoma in 9 and head and neck cancer in 9. Peripheral TCRbeta sequencing was intended to test whether TCR sequence diversity was altered and clonal T-cell expansion was caused by ivuxolimab. The monotherapy dose-escalation portion (N ≈ 55 patients) of the phase I ivuxolimab trial is reported in the paper. Intravenous ivuxolimab was administered to patients every 2 weeks at six dose levels: 0.01, 0.1, 0.3, 1.5, 3 and 10 mg/kg. Patients were allowed to have had prior anti-PD-1, anti-PD-L1 or anti-CTLA-4 therapy, and roughly 40% of the dose-escalation patients had been treated with checkpoint inhibitors. Partial responses occurred in three dose-escalation patients: two with cutaneous melanoma and one with hepatocellular carcinoma. A male proportion of about 79% and a mean age of around 60 years, ranging from roughly 23 to 79, were recorded for the dose-escalation cohort.

V and J are truncated by 3 bases and 5 bases respectively, leaving an intervening sequence of 17 bases. The germline V gene yields MDHEN for CDR1 and SYDVKM for CDR2. Reading from cysteine to phenylalanine, the CDR3 counts 16 amino acids. CDR3 DNA is the only sequence kept; it has 48 bases, read in frame from the first base. To sequence the TCRbeta CDR3 region, genomic DNA was isolated from the sorted cells. TCRbeta CDR3 regions were sequenced using the immunoSEQ Assay. The clones in this table, taken by TCRdb from immuneACCESS, are in-frame only. Not every clone is retained; where verified, under half of the shortfall comes from an unresolved V gene, and the cause of the rest is unknown. This sample lists 65,000 to 100,000 clones; about 86% were detected once. Around 6.6% of the sample is held by the ten biggest clonotypes. Patients with a history of autoimmune disease or receiving systemic immunosuppression were excluded from the trial. Peripheral blood for TCR sequencing was drawn from every dose cohort at baseline, at cycle 4 day 1 and at cycle 7 day 1. The samples were taken from a phase I, first-in-human, multicenter, open-label dose-escalation trial of ivuxolimab. The trial enrolled adults with locally advanced or metastatic head and neck squamous cell, hepatocellular, melanoma or renal cell carcinoma. Before TCR sequencing, CD4+ and CD8+ T cells were separately sorted from peripheral blood.

What the research found in general, with its limitations: Low levels of normalized T-cell clonal expansion were also seen in some nonresponding patients. Which antigens the clonally expanded peripheral T cells were specific for was not determined. At doses of 0.1 to 3.0 mg/kg, clonal expansion of both CD4+ and CD8+ blood T cells was observed from baseline to week 6. After ivuxolimab, more expanded clones were found on average in CD8+ T cells than in CD4+ T cells. In partial responders in the 0.1-3.0 mg/kg groups, normalized peripheral clonal expansion was found to be among the lowest, especially among CD8+ T cells.

The specimen comprised CD4+ or CD8+ T cells sorted from blood, sampled in a trial of the OX40 agonist ivuxolimab. Here the chain combines TRBV28 and TRBJ2-1; the D segment could be TRBD2, given 6 matching bases. This TCR was sampled from an adult with an advanced solid tumor such as melanoma, head and neck, liver or kidney cancer. The CDR3 is CASSFVTGVGNNEQFF. The sequence in DNA is TGTGCCAGCAGTTTCGTTACGGGAGTGGGTAACAATGAGCAGTTCTTC.